These T cell receptor beta chains were read from a single sample in a study of blood T cell repertoires in COVID-19. The method was immunoSEQ multiplex PCR; TCRdb's version includes in-frame clones alone and lacks a portion of them. The repertoire holds roughly 29,000 clones, with 87% as singletons. The sequenced material came from peripheral blood. These receptors were obtained from a human donor in a cohort sampled during active COVID-19. Both conserved end residues are part of each CDR3. D genes are given only for firm matches.

d_gene,j_gene,v_gene,CDR3aa,CDR3nt
.,TRBJ1-6,TRBV19,CASSSLGGSPLHF,TGTGCCAGTAGTTCCCTAGGGGGTTCACCCCTCCACTTT
.,TRBJ2-7,TRBV19,CASSIVPGLSSSYEQYF,TGTGCCAGTAGTATAGTGCCAGGCCTCTCGTCCTCCTACGAGCAGTACTTC
.,TRBJ2-4,TRBV7-9,CASSRDTGAKNIQYF,TGTGCCAGCAGCCGGGACACGGGGGCCAAAAACATTCAGTACTTC
TRBD2,TRBJ2-2,TRBV10-1,CASSEPPGGLPGELFF,TGCGCCAGCAGTGAGCCCCCCGGGGGGTTGCCCGGGGAGCTGTTTTTT
.,TRBJ1-2,TRBV7-8,CASSSQQLYGYTF,TGTGCCAGCAGCTCTCAACAGCTCTATGGCTACACCTTC
.,TRBJ1-1,TRBV10-3,CAITESAMAEAFF,TGTGCCATCACCGAGTCGGCAATGGCTGAAGCTTTCTTT
.,TRBJ1-1,TRBV5-1,CASSLEGTPMNTEAFF,TGCGCCAGCAGCTTGGAGGGGACACCCATGAACACTGAAGCTTTCTTT
.,TRBJ2-6,TRBV10-3,CAISELGANVLTF,TGTGCCATCAGTGAGCTTGGGGCCAACGTCCTGACTTTC
.,TRBJ2-5,TRBV3-1/TRBV3-2,CASTLDQGSGETQYF,TGTGCCAGCACGCTGGACCAGGGGTCGGGGGAGACCCAGTACTTC
TRBD2,TRBJ2-2,TRBV3-1/TRBV3-2,CASSHSGRESGELFF,TGTGCCAGCAGCCACAGCGGGAGGGAGAGCGGGGAGCTGTTTTTT